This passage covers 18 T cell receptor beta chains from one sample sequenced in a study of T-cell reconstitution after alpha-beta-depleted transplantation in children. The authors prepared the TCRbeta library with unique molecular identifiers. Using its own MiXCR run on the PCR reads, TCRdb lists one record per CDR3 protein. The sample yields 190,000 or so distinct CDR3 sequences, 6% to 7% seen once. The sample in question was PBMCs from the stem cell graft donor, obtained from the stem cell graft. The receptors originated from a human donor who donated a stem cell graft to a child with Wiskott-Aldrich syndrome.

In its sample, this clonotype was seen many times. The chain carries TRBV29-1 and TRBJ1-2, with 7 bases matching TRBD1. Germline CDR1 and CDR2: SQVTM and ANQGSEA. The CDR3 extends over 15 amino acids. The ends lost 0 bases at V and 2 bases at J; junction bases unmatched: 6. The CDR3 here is CSVEDQGVKNYGYTF. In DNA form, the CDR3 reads TGCAGCGTTGAAGACCAGGGGGTGAAGAACTATGGCTACACCTTC.

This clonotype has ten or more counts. CDR3 sequence: CSVDGGKYEQYF. The CDR3 nucleotides are TGCAGCGTTGACGGGGGGAAATACGAGCAGTACTTC. V gene TRBV29-1 combines with J gene TRBJ2-7, with 7 bases matching TRBD2. This CDR3 contains 12 residues. The junction had 3 bases not matched to a gene; V was cut back by 3 bases and J by 4 bases. Germline V gene data show CDR1 as SQVTM and CDR2 as ANQGSEA.

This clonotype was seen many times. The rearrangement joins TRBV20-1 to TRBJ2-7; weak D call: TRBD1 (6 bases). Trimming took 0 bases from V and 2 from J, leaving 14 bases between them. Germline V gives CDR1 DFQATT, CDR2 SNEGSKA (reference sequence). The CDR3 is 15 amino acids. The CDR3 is CSARDRAGATYEQYF. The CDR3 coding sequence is TGCAGTGCTAGAGATCGGGCAGGGGCTACCTACGAGCAGTACTTC.

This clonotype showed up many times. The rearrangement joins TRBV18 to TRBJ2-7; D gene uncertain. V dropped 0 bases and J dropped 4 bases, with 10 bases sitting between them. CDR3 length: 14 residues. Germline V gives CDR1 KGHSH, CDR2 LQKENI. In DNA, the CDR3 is TGTGCCAGCTCACCACCGACACCGGAATACGAGCAGTACTTC. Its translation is CASSPPTPEYEQYF.

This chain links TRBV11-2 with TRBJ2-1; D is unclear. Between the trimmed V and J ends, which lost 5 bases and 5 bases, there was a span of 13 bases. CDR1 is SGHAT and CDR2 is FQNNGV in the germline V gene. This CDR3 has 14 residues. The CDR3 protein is CASSGRVTNNEQFF. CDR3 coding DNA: TGTGCCAGCAGCGGAAGAGTAACGAACAATGAGCAGTTCTTC.

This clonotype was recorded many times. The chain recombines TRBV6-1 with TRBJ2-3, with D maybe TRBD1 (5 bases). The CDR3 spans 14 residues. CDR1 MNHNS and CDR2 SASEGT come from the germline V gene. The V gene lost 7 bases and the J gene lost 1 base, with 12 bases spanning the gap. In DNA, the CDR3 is TGTGCCAGCACCGGTCTAGGGGGCACAGATACGCAGTATTTT. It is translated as CASTGLGGTDTQYF.

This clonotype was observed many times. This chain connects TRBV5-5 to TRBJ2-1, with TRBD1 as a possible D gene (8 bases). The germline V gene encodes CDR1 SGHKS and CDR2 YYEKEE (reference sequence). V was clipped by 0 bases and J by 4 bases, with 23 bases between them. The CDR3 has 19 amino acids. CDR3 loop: CASSLEARPTGGGYNEQFF. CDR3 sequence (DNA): TGTGCCAGCAGCTTGGAGGCCCGACCTACAGGGGGGGGTTACAATGAGCAGTTCTTC.

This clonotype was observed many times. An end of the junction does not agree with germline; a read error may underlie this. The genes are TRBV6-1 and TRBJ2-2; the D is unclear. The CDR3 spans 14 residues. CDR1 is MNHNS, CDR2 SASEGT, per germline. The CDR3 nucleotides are TGTGCCAGCAGACGAAACCCGAACGCCGGGGAGCTGTTTTTT. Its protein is CASRRNPNAGELFF.

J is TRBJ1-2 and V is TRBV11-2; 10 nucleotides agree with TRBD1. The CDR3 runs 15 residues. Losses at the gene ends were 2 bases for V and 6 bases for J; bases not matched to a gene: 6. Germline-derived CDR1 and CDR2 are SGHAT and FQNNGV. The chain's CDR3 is CASSLYRTGGNGYTF. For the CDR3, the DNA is TGTGCCAGCAGCTTATACAGGACAGGGGGAAATGGCTACACCTTC.

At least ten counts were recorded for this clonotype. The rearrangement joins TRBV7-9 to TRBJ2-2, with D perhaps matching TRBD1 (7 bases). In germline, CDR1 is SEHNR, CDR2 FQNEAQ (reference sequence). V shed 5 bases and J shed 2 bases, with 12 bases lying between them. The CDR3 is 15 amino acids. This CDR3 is CASSPGGINTGELFF. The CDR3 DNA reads TGTGCCAGCAGCCCAGGGGGGATCAACACCGGGGAGCTGTTTTTT.

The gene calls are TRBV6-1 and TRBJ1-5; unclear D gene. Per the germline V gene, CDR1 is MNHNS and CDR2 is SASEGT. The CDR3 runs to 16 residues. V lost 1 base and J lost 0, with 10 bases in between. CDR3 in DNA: TGTGCCAGCAGTGAAGGATCGGCGGCTAGCAATCAGCCCCAGCATTTT. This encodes CASSEGSAASNQPQHF.

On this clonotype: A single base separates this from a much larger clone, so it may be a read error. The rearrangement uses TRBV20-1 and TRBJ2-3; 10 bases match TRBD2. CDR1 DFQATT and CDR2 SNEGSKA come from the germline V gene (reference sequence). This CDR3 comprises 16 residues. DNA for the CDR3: TGCTGTGCTCGCCACGGAGCCGGAGCGGGGGGGGATACGCAGTATTTT. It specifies CCARHGAGAGGDTQYF.

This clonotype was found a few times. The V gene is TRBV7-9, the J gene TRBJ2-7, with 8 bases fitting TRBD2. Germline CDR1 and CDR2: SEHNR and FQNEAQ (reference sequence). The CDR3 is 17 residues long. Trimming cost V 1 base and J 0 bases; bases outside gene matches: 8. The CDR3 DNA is TGTGCCAGCAGCTTAGTCCTTCGGGGGGGCCTCTCCTACGAGCAGTACTTC. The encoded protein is CASSLVLRGGLSYEQYF.

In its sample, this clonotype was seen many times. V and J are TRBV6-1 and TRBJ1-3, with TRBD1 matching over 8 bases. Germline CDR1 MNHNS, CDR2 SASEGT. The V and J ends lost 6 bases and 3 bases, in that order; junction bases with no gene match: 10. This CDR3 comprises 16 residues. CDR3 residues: CASRDQGANHGNTIYF. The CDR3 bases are TGTGCCAGCAGGGATCAGGGGGCAAATCATGGAAACACCATATATTTT.

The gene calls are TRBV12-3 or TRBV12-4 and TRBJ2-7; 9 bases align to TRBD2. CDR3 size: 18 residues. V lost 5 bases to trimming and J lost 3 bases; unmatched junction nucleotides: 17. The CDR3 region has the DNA TGTGCCAGCAGTCCATCTAGCGGGAACCTAATTGTCTACTACGAGCAGTACTTC. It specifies CASSPSSGNLIVYYEQYF.

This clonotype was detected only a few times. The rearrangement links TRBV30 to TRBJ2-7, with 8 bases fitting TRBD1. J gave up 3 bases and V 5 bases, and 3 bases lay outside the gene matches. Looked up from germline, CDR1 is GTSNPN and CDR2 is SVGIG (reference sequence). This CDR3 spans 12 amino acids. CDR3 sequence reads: CAWAGQGYEQYF. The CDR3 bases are TGTGCCTGGGCAGGACAGGGCTACGAGCAGTACTTC.

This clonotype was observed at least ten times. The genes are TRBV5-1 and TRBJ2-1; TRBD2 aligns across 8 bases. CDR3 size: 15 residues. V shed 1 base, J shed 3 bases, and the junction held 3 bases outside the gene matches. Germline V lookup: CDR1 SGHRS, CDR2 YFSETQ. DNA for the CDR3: TGCGCCAGCAGCTTGTCCACTAGCGGCTACAATGAGCAGTTCTTC. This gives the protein CASSLSTSGYNEQFF. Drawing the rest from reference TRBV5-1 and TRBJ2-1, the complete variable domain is KAGVTQTPRYLIKTRGQQVTLSCSPISGHRSVSWYQQTPGQGLQFLFEYFSETQRNKGNFPGRFSGRQFSNSRSEMNVSTLELGDSALYLCASSLSTSGYNEQFFGPGTRLTVL.

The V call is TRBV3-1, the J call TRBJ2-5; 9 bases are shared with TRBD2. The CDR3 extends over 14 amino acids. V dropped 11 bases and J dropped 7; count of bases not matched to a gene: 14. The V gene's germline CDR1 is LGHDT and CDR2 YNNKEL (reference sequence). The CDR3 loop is CASQVAGDVGTQYF. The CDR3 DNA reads TGTGCCTCGCAGGTAGCGGGAGATGTTGGGACCCAGTACTTC.